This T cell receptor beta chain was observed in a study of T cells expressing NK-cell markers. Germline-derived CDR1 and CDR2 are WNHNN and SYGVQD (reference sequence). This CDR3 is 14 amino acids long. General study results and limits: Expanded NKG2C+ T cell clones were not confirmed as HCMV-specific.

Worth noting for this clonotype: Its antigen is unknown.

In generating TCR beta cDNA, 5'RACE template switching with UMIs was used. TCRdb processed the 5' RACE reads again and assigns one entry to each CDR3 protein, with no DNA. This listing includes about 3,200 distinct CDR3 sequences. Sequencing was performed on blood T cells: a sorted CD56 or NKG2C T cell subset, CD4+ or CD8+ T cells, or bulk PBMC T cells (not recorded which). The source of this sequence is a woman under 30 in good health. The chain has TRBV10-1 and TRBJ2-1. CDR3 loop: CASSESEPENEQFF.